This entry features one TCR beta chain sequence. The sample comes from a study of blood T cell repertoires in COVID-19. TCRdb's table, derived via immunoSEQ multiplex PCR, lists solely in-frame clones and lacks some. The table has 50,000 to 70,000 clones, about 81% seen once. The V and J ends lost 5 bases and 9 bases, in that order; junction bases with no gene match: 7. The length of the CDR3 is 13 residues. This rearrangement joins TRBV12-3 or TRBV12-4 to TRBJ2-3; 8 nucleotides align to TRBD1. This clonotype was obtained from a man between 65 and 85 years old with active COVID-19. The sequenced sample consisted of peripheral blood. CDR3 sequence (DNA): TGTGCCAGCAGTGCGCAGGGGGCTGGAACGCAGTATTTT. This translates into CASSAQGAGTQYF.